Following are 9 T cell receptor beta chains from one sample sequenced in a study of regulatory T cells in long-lasting Graves disease. Regarding time point: persistent/refractory GD, antithyroid drugs over 5 years with positive TRAb. With RNA extracted from PBMCs as input, the TCR library was made. Arm-PCR with iRepertoire HTBI primers amplified the CDR3 regions for these TCR beta libraries. From the multiplex PCR reads, TCRdb called clonotypes with MiXCR, one entry per CDR3 protein. The profile shows about 470,000 distinct CDR3 sequences, less than 25% of them singletons. This specimen was peripheral blood mononuclear cells (PBMCs), taken when the disease was refractory, from a patient treated with antithyroid drugs. These TCRs come from a female donor with Graves disease.

This clonotype has just a few counts. This chain joins TRBV11-3 and TRBJ2-5; TRBD2 matches at 9 bases. V was clipped by 5 bases and J by 2 bases; unmatched bases: 12. Germline lookup yields CDR1 SGHNT and CDR2 YENEEA. The CDR3 is 17 residues long. CDR3 coding DNA: TGTGCCAGCAGCCAGGGGCGGGGGGGGAGGGCTCAAGAGACCCAGTACTTC. Translating gives CASSQGRGGRAQETQYF.

At least ten counts were recorded for this clonotype. V is TRBV2 and J is TRBJ2-7; D perhaps matches TRBD1 (6 bases). This CDR3 has 14 residues. Trimming removed 5 bases at V and 0 bases at J, with 11 bases between. Per the germline V gene, CDR1 is SNHLY and CDR2 is FYNNEI. CDR3 nucleotide sequence: TGTGCCAGCAGTAACCGGGACAACTCCTACGAGCAGTACTTC. This codes for CASSNRDNSYEQYF.

This clonotype was detected once. This chain uses TRBV6-1 with TRBJ2-7; no clear D gene. The CDR3 totals 14 residues. CDR1 MNHNS and CDR2 SASEGT come from the germline V gene. Trimming pared 4 bases from V and 0 bases from J, leaving 10 bases between. The CDR3 bases are TGTGCCAGCAGTGGGACCGAAAGCTCCTACGAGCAGTACTTC. It codes for CASSGTESSYEQYF.

Many counts were recorded for this clonotype. The chain joins TRBV6-9 to TRBJ1-1; D is perhaps TRBD1 (6 bases). Germline V gene data show CDR1 as MNHGY and CDR2 as SVAAGI. The CDR3 extends over 15 amino acids. V shed 3 bases and J shed 4 bases, with 15 bases lying between them. For the CDR3, the DNA is TGTGCCAGCAGTTACGGATTAACAGGGACCACTGAAGCTTTCTTT. Its protein is CASSYGLTGTTEAFF.

This clonotype has at least ten counts. The chain couples TRBV6-4 to TRBJ2-1; TRBD2 matches at 7 bases. The ends lost 3 bases at V and 8 bases at J; junction bases unmatched: 4. CDR1 is MRHNA and CDR2 is SNTAGT in the germline V gene. This CDR3 is 13 amino acids long. This CDR3 is CASSEREMDEQFF. The CDR3 DNA is TGTGCCAGCAGTGAGCGGGAGATGGATGAGCAGTTCTTC.

V is TRBV5-1 and J is TRBJ1-1; 7 bases align to TRBD1. Germline V gene data show CDR1 as SGHRS and CDR2 as YFSETQ. This CDR3 is 14 amino acids long. Trimming took 0 bases from V and 7 from J; bases not matched to a gene: 6. The CDR3 nucleotides are TGCGCCAGCAGCTTGGAGGGGGCAGGCTTTGAAGCTTTCTTT. This gives the protein CASSLEGAGFEAFF.

This clonotype was seen at least ten times. The genes are TRBV28 and TRBJ2-7; 7 nucleotides match TRBD2. The CDR3 has 14 amino acids. Germline CDR1 MDHEN, CDR2 SYDVKM. With V trimmed by 6 bases and J by 5 bases, 10 bases remained unmatched. DNA for the CDR3: TGTGCCAGCAGCCGAAGGGCGGGAGTCCACGAGCAGTACTTC. This sequence encodes CASSRRAGVHEQYF.

This clonotype was counted a few times. The chain employs TRBV27 and TRBJ2-7; 12 bases map to TRBD2. The CDR3 is made up of 16 amino acids. Germline CDR1 and CDR2: MNHEY and SMNVEV (reference sequence). J was trimmed by 3 bases and V by 5 bases; bases with no gene match: 8. The CDR3 loop is CASSGLRTSGDYEQYF. Here the CDR3 DNA reads TGTGCCAGCAGTGGACTCCGGACTAGCGGGGACTACGAGCAGTACTTC.

Note on this clonotype: A much more abundant neighbour one base away suggests this may be a read error. This chain uses TRBV28 with TRBJ2-7; D gene uncertain. The CDR3 length is 14 residues. The germline V gene has CDR1 MDHEN and CDR2 SYDVKM. CDR3 in DNA: TGTGCCAGCAGTTCAAGTACAACAACGGACGAGCAGCACTTC. It encodes CASSSSTTTDEQHF.